This TCR beta chain came from a study of CD8 T cells in ankylosing spondylitis. This clonotype was seen ten or more times. Its target is not known. Study results and caveats: One TCR beta motif, made up of several highly homologous variants, appeared characteristic of ankylosing spondylitis blood. According to the report, clones linked to the disease were significantly enriched in matched synovial fluid samples taken from ankylosing spondylitis patients. Disease-linked clones had a CD8+ phenotype and relatively low frequency in peripheral blood.

In making TCR beta libraries, quantitative 5'-RACE with molecular barcodes was used. TCRdb fed the 5' RACE reads into MiXCR, producing one record per CDR3 protein. The repertoire holds about 240,000 distinct CDR3 sequences, with about 11% as singletons. CDR3 length: 11 residues. In germline, CDR1 is DFQATT, CDR2 SNEGSKA (reference sequence). V lost 3 bases and J 6 bases, leaving 8 bases between the germline ends. This TCR came from a male donor with ankylosing spondylitis or in good health (not recorded which). This rearrangement joins TRBV20-1 to TRBJ1-2; a weak D match, TRBD1 (5 bases). Sequencing was done on a sample of blood, either unsorted or a sorted T cell fraction (not recorded which). The CDR3 sequence: CSARSGNGYTF. DNA for the CDR3: TGCAGTGCTAGGTCAGGGAATGGCTACACCTTC.